The source of this TCR beta chain is a study of blood T cell repertoires in COVID-19. For the study at large: From T cells, B-cell-depleted T cells, or PBMCs came the material, which was cDNA or gDNA.

V trimming: 7 bases; J trimming: 4 bases; junction bases outside the gene matches: 9. The germline V gene encodes CDR1 SGDLS and CDR2 YYNGEE. The CDR3 consists of 15 residues. The table came from immunoSEQ multiplex PCR; TCRdb's copy has only in-frame clones and leaves some out. The top ten hold more than 1% of the sample, which has under 150,000 clones, over 75% seen once. Sequencing input: PBMCs or T cells enriched from blood (not recorded which). J is TRBJ2-2 and V is TRBV9; 8 nucleotides align to TRBD2. The receptor was derived from a woman between 25 and 40 years old with acute COVID-19. The CDR3 here is CASGSLAESTGELFF. In DNA form, the CDR3 reads TGTGCCAGCGGATCACTAGCGGAAAGCACCGGGGAGCTGTTTTTT.